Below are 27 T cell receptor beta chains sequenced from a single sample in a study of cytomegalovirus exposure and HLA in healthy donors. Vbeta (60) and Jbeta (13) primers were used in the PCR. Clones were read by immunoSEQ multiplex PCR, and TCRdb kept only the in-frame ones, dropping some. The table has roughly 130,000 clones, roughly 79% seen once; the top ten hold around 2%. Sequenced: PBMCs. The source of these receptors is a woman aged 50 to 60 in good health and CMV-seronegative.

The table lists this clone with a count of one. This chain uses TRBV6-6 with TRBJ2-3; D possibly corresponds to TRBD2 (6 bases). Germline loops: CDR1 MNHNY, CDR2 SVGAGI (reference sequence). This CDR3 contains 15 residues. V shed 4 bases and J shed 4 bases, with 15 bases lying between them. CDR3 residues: CASSWVQGGPDTQYF. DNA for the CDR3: TGTGCCAGCAGTTGGGTGCAGGGAGGACCAGATACGCAGTATTTT.

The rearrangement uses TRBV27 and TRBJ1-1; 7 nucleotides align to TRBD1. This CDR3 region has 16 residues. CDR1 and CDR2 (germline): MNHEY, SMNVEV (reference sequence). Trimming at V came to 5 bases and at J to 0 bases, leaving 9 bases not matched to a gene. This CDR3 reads CASSPTGQLMNTEAFF. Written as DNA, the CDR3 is TGTGCCAGCAGTCCAACGGGACAGCTTATGAACACTGAAGCTTTCTTT.

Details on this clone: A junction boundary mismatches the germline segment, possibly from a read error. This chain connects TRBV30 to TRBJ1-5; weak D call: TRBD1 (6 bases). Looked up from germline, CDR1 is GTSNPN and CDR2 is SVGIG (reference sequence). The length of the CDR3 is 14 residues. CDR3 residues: CAWRDRSSNQPQNF. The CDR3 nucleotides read TGTGCCTGGAGAGACAGGAGTAGCAATCAGCCCCAGAATTTT. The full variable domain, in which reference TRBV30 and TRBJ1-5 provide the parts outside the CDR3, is SQTIHQWPATLVQPVGSPLSLECTVEGTSNPNLYWYRQAAGRGLQLLFYSVGIGQISSEVPQNLSASRPQDRQFILSSKKLLLSDSGFYLCAWRDRSSNQPQNFGDGTRLSIL.

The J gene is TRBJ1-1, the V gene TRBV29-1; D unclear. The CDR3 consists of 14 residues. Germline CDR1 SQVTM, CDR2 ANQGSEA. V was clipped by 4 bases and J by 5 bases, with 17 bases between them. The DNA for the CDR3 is TGCAGCGTTGTCCTACAGTCGTCGAGTACTGAAGCTTTCTTT. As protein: CSVVLQSSSTEAFF.

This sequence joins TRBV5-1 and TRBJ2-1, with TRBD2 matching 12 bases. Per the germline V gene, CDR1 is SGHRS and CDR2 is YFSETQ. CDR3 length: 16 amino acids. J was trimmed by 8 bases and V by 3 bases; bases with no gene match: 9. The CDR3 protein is CASSSALAGGGHEQFF. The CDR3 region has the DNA TGCGCCAGCAGCTCTGCACTAGCGGGAGGTGGGCATGAGCAGTTCTTC. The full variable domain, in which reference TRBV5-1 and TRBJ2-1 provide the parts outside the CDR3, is KAGVTQTPRYLIKTRGQQVTLSCSPISGHRSVSWYQQTPGQGLQFLFEYFSETQRNKGNFPGRFSGRQFSNSRSEMNVSTLELGDSALYLCASSSALAGGGHEQFFGPGTRLTVL.

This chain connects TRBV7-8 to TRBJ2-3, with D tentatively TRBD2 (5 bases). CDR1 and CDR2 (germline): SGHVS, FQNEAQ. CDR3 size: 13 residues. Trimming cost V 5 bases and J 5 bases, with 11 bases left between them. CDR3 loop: CASSQDGGDTQYF. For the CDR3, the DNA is TGTGCCAGCAGCCAAGATGGAGGAGATACGCAGTATTTT.

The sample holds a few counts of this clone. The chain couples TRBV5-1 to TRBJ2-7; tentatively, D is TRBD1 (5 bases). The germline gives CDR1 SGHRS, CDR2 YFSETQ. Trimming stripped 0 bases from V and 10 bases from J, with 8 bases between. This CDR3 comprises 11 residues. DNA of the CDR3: TGCGCCAGCAGCTTGGAGGGGTACCAGTACTTC. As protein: CASSLEGYQYF.

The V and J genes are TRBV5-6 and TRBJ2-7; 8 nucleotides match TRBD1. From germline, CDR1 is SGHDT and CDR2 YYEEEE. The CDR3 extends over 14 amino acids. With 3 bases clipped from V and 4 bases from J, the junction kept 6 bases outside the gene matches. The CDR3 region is CASSSGQVIYEQYF. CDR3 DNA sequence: TGTGCCAGCAGCTCGGGACAGGTCATATACGAGCAGTACTTC.

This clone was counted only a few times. The DNA of the CDR3 is TGTGCCAGTAGTATCCCTGGGGCTAGCGGGAGAAAGACCCAGTACTTC. It is translated as CASSIPGASGRKTQYF. This sequence joins TRBV19 and TRBJ2-5; TRBD2 matches 10 bases. This CDR3 comprises 16 residues. With 3 bases clipped from V and 6 bases from J, the junction kept 10 bases outside the gene matches. Germline V lookup: CDR1 LNHDA, CDR2 SQIVND (reference sequence).

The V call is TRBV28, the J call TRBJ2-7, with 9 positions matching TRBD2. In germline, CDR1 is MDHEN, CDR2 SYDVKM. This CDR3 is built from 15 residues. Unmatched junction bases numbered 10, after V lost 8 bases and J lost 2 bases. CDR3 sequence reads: CASSTVAGVAYEQYF. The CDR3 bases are TGTGCCAGCTCGACTGTAGCGGGAGTAGCCTACGAGCAGTACTTC. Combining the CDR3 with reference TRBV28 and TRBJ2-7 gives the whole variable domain DVKVTQSSRYLVKRTGEKVFLECVQDMDHENMFWYRQDPGLGLRLIYFSYDVKMKEKGDIPEGYSVSREKKERFSLILESASTNQTSMYLCASSTVAGVAYEQYFGPGTRLTVT.

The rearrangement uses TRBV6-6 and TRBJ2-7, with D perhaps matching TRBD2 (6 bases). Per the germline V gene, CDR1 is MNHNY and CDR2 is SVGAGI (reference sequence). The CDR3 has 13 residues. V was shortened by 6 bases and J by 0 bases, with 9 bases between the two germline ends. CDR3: CASRREVSYEQYV. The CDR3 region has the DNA TGTGCCAGCAGAAGGGAGGTCTCCTACGAGCAGTACGTC.

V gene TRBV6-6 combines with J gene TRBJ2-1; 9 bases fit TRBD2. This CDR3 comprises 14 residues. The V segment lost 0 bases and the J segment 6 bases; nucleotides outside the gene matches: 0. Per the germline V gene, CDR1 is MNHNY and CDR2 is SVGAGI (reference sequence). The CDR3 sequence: CASSYSSGSNEQFF. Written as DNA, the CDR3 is TGTGCCAGCAGTTACTCTAGCGGGAGCAATGAGCAGTTCTTC.

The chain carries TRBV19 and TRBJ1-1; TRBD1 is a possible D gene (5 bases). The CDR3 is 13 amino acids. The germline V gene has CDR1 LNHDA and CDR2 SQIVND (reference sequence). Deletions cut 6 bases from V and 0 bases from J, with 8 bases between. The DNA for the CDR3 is TGTGCCAGTAGGGGACTGATGAACACTGAAGCTTTCTTT. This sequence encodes CASRGLMNTEAFF.

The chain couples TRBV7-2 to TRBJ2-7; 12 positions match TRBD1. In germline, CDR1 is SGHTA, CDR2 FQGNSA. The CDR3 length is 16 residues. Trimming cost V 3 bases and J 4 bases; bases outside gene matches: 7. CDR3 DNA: TGTGCCAGCAGCTTGGAGTCGGGACAGGGGGCTTACGAGCAGTACTTC. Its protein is CASSLESGQGAYEQYF.

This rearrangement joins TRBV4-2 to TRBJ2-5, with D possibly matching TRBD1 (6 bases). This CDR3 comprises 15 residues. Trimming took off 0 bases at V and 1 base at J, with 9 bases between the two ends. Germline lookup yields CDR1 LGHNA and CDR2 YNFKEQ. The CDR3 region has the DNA TGTGCCAGCAGCCAAGAGAACAGGGCCCAAGAGACCCAGTACTTC. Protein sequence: CASSQENRAQETQYF.

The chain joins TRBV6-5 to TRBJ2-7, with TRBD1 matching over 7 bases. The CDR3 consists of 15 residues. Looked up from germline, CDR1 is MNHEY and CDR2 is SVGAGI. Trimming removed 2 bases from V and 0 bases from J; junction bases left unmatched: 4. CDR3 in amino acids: CASSYRGRVSYEQYV. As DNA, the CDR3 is TGTGCCAGCAGTTACAGGGGGCGAGTCTCCTACGAGCAGTACGTC.

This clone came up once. CDR3 amino acids: CSVYRVDTEAFF. The CDR3 coding sequence is TGCAGCGTCTACAGGGTCGACACTGAAGCTTTCTTT. The chain carries TRBV29-1 and TRBJ1-1; D possibly corresponds to TRBD1 (6 bases). The CDR3 sequence is 12 residues long. V lost 6 bases, J lost 3 bases, and 11 bases lay in between. Germline V gene lookup returns CDR1 SQVTM and CDR2 ANQGSEA.

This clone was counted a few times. CDR3 sequence: CASSFDRSTGELFF. The CDR3 region has the DNA TGCGCCAGCAGCTTCGACAGGAGCACCGGGGAGCTGTTTTTT. This sequence joins TRBV5-1 and TRBJ2-2; D might be TRBD1 (6 bases). The CDR3 totals 14 residues. V was clipped by 2 bases and J by 4 bases, with 9 bases between them. Germline V lookup: CDR1 SGHRS, CDR2 YFSETQ.

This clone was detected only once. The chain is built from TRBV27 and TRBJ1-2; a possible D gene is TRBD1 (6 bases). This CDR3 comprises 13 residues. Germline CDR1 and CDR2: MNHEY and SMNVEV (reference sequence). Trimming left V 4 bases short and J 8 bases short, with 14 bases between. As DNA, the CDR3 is TGTGCCAGCAGTTCCTTGGGGGCCGGGGGCTACACCTTC. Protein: CASSSLGAGGYTF.

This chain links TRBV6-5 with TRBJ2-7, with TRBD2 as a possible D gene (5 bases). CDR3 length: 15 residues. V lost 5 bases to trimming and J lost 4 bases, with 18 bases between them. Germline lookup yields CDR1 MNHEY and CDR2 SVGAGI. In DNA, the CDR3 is TGTGCCAGCAGTCCCCTCGGCGGGCAGTCTTACGAGCAGTACGTC. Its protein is CASSPLGGQSYEQYV.

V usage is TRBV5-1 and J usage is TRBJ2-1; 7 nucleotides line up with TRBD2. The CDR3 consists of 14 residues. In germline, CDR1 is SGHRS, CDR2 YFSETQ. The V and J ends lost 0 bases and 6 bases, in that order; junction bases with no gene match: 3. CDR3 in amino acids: CASSLAGTTNEQFF. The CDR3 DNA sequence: TGCGCCAGCAGCTTGGCCGGGACTACCAATGAGCAGTTCTTC.

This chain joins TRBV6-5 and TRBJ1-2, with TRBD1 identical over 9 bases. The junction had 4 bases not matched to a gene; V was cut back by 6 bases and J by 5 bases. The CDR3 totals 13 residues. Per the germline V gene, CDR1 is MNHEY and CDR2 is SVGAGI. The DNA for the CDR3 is TGTGCCAGCAGCATACAGGGGGCGTATGGCTACACCTTC. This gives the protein CASSIQGAYGYTF.

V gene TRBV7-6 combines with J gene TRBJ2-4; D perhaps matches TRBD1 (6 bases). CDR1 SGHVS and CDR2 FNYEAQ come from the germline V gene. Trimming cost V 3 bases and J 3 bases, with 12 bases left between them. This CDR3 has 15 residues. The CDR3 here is CASSFSPGHKNIQYF. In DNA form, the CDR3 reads TGTGCCAGCAGCTTTTCCCCGGGACACAAAAACATTCAGTACTTC.

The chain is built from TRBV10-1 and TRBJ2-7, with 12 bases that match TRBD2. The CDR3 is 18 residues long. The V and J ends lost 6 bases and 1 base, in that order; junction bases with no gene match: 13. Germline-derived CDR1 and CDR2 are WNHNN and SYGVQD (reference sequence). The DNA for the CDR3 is TGCGCCAGCAGGAGCCCTAGCGGGAGGGAGTTCGCATCCTACGAGCAGTACGTC. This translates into CASRSPSGREFASYEQYV.

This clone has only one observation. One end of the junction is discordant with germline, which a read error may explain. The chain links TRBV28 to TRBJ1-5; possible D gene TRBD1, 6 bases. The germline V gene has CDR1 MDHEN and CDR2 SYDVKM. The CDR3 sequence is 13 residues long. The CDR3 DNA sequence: TGTGCCAGCAGTTCGAACAGGGATCAGCCCCAGAATTTT. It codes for CASSSNRDQPQNF.

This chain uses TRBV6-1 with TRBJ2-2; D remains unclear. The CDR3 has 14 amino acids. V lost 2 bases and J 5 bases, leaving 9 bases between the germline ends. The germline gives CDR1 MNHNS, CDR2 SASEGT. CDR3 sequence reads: CASSELRRTGELFF. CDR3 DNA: TGTGCCAGCAGTGAACTGCGGCGGACCGGGGAGCTGTTTTTT.

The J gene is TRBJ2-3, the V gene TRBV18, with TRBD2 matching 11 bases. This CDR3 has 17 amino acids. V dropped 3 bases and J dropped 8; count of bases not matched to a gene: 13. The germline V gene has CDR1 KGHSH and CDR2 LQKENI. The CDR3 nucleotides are TGTGCCAGCTCACCGAGCGGGACTAGCGGACCTCCCATTACGCAGTATTTT. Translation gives CASSPSGTSGPPITQYF.